Listed here are 13 T cell receptor beta chains from one sample, sequenced in a study of radiation and T cells in renal cell carcinoma. Indicated time point: blood 2 weeks post-SBRT. Treatment specified: 15 Gy SBRT to primary tumor, nephrectomy 4 weeks later. Measured with immunoSEQ multiplex PCR; TCRdb has only the in-frame clones, and not every one. The sample carries around 130,000 clones, more than 80% recorded once. The source was blood, collected from a patient whose treatment included radiotherapy and nephrectomy. All receptors come from a woman aged 55-70 years with renal cell carcinoma.

The CDR3 bases are TGTGCCAGCAGCCAAGGACATGACACTGAAGCTTTCTTT. Residues: CASSQGHDTEAFF. The V call is TRBV11-3, the J call TRBJ1-1; weak D call: TRBD1 (5 bases). The CDR3 extends over 13 amino acids. The V gene's germline CDR1 is SGHNT and CDR2 YENEEA. Trimming stripped 5 bases from V and 3 bases from J, with 10 bases between.

The chain has TRBV7-9 and TRBJ2-1; D gene ambiguous. The CDR3 is made up of 13 amino acids. From germline, CDR1 is SEHNR and CDR2 FQNEAQ (reference sequence). Trimming removed 4 bases from V and 4 bases from J, with 8 bases in between. Here the CDR3 DNA reads TGTGCCAGCAGCTCGGGTCTGTACAATGAGCAGTTCTTC. The encoded protein is CASSSGLYNEQFF.

The V and J genes are TRBV5-1 and TRBJ1-2; TRBD1 agrees at 7 bases. CDR1 SGHRS and CDR2 YFSETQ come from the germline V gene. This CDR3 region has 15 residues. V gave up 0 bases and J gave up 1 base; unmatched junction bases: 3. The CDR3 bases are TGCGCCAGCAGCTTGGCCGCAGGGGGTAACTATGGCTACACCTTC. This codes for CASSLAAGGNYGYTF.

As to this clone: The junction differs from germline at one of its ends, possibly a read error. The V gene is TRBV7-9, the J gene TRBJ1-2; D uncertain. This CDR3 has 11 residues. Germline-derived CDR1 and CDR2 are SEHNR and FQNEAQ (reference sequence). Here the CDR3 reads CASSLEVGSTF. The CDR3 nucleotides are TGTGCCAGCAGCTTAGAGGTCGGCTCCACCTTC.

The chain carries TRBV14 and TRBJ2-1; 11 positions agree with TRBD2. Germline V gene sequence: CDR1 SGHDN, CDR2 FVKESK. The V segment lost 0 bases and the J segment 0 bases; nucleotides outside the gene matches: 10. The CDR3 is 20 residues long. The CDR3 sequence: CASSQDLASGGPSSYNEQFF. CDR3 coding DNA: TGTGCCAGCAGCCAAGATTTGGCTAGCGGGGGGCCAAGCTCCTACAATGAGCAGTTCTTC. Combining the CDR3 with reference TRBV14 and TRBJ2-1 gives the whole variable domain EAGVTQFPSHSVIEKGQTVTLRCDPISGHDNLYWYRRVMGKEIKFLLHFVKESKQDESGMPNNRFLAERTGGTYSTLKVQPAELEDSGVYFCASSQDLASGGPSSYNEQFFGPGTRLTVL.

The sample holds one count of this clone. This chain joins TRBV28 and TRBJ1-2, with 8 bases fitting TRBD1. After removal of 5 bases from V and 0 bases from J, the junction contained 5 bases not matched to a gene. Germline loops: CDR1 MDHEN, CDR2 SYDVKM. The CDR3 is 15 residues long. DNA of the CDR3: TGTGCCAGCAGTGACGGACAGGGAGCTAACTATGGCTACACCTTC. It is translated as CASSDGQGANYGYTF.

This sequence joins TRBV6-5 and TRBJ1-4; TRBD1 matches at 9 bases. J was trimmed by 7 bases and V by 5 bases; bases with no gene match: 8. The CDR3 is 15 amino acids. Germline V gene lookup returns CDR1 MNHEY and CDR2 SVGAGI. The CDR3 DNA is TGTGCCAGCAGTCACTTCCGGGACAGGGCTGAAAAACTGTTTTTT. Protein: CASSHFRDRAEKLFF.

The chain combines TRBV6-5 with TRBJ2-5; the match to TRBD2 covers 12 bases. Germline V gene data show CDR1 as MNHEY and CDR2 as SVGAGI. J gave up 1 base and V 6 bases, and 3 bases lay outside the gene matches. The CDR3 consists of 15 residues. The CDR3 nucleotides are TGTGCCAGCAGCCAGACTAGCGGGAGCCAAGAGACCCAGTACTTC. It is translated as CASSQTSGSQETQYF.

This clone has only a few counts. The chain is built from TRBV29-1 and TRBJ2-1, with TRBD2 as a possible D gene (5 bases). This CDR3 spans 13 amino acids. Trimming cost V 1 base and J 8 bases, with 12 bases left between them. CDR1 and CDR2 from the germline V gene are SQVTM and ANQGSEA. The CDR3 DNA is TGCAGCGTTGAAGGACAAGTTAGCGATGAGCAGTTCTTC. Protein: CSVEGQVSDEQFF.

There are a few counts of this clone. This chain connects TRBV28 to TRBJ1-6; 7 bases are shared with TRBD1. V was pared by 3 bases and J by 8 bases, with 10 bases of the junction left unmatched. CDR3 size: 16 residues. Germline lookup yields CDR1 MDHEN and CDR2 SYDVKM. The CDR3: CASSFTHRGADSPLHF. The CDR3 DNA is TGTGCCAGCAGTTTTACTCACAGGGGTGCCGATTCACCCCTCCACTTT. Full variable domain (rest looked up from reference TRBV28 and TRBJ1-6): DVKVTQSSRYLVKRTGEKVFLECVQDMDHENMFWYRQDPGLGLRLIYFSYDVKMKEKGDIPEGYSVSREKKERFSLILESASTNQTSMYLCASSFTHRGADSPLHFGNGTRLTVT.

The DNA of the CDR3 is TGCGCCAGCAGCCCAGGGGTGATGGGGGCCGGCTACACCTTC. It specifies CASSPGVMGAGYTF. The rearrangement links TRBV4-3 to TRBJ1-2; maybe TRBD1 (6 bases). Germline CDR1 and CDR2: LGHNA and YSLEER. The CDR3 sequence is 14 residues long. Trimming removed 4 bases from V and 8 bases from J, with 17 bases in between.

This clone was seen only once. The rearrangement joins TRBV7-6 to TRBJ1-4; TRBD1 is a possible D gene (5 bases). The V gene lost 4 bases and the J gene lost 6 bases, with 15 bases spanning the gap. The germline CDR1 and CDR2 sequences are SGHVS and FNYEAQ. This CDR3 spans 15 amino acids. Here the CDR3 DNA reads TGTGCCAGCAGCTACAGACAGAATGGGGATGAAAAACTGTTTTTT. Amino acids: CASSYRQNGDEKLFF.

Comment on this clone: At the DNA level, this CDR3 is encoded by other sequences in the same sample as well. This rearrangement joins TRBV6-1 to TRBJ1-1, with D possibly matching TRBD1 (5 bases). Looked up from germline, CDR1 is MNHNS and CDR2 is SASEGT. Between the trimmed V and J ends, which lost 3 bases and 8 bases, there was a span of 7 bases. The CDR3 runs to 11 residues. The CDR3, as DNA: TGTGCCAGCAGTGAGAGGGGAGAAGCTTTCTTT. It encodes CASSERGEAFF.